The clone carrying this T cell receptor beta chain appeared once. The target antigen is unknown. The V gene lost 5 bases and the J gene lost 7 bases, with 9 bases spanning the gap. The CDR3 contains 12 residues. CDR1 is MNHEY and CDR2 is SMNVEV in the germline V gene (reference sequence). The entry originates in a study of T cell repertoires in cytomegalovirus infection. Study information: An indication of both CMV infection and matching HLA type came from public TCR beta signatures. General study findings and limits: Dominating the ex vivo response were TCR beta clonotypes that were CMV-specific and HLA-C-restricted.

TCRdb ran MiXCR on the reads and lists one entry per CDR3 protein. The repertoire holds 80,000 or so distinct CDR3 sequences, with approximately 24% as singletons. This receptor was obtained from a human donor in good health (CMV status not recorded). Some clones in this sample may be carry-over from other donors' samples. The sequences come from CD8+ T cells from cultured PBMCs, collected from culture after CMV antigen stimulation. The chain carries TRBV27 and TRBJ2-1, with D hard to call. The CDR3: CASSPYRNEQFF. The CDR3 DNA reads TGTGCCAGCAGTCCCTATAGGAATGAGCAGTTCTTC.